This is a list of T cell receptor beta chains from one sample in a study of shared clonotypes between healthy human individuals. TCRdb's copy holds only in-frame clones and misses some; the assay was immunoSEQ multiplex PCR. The sample records hundreds of thousands of clones, roughly 96% being singletons. Material for sequencing was naive CD8+ T cells sorted from blood. These TCRs come from a man in his thirties or forties in good health. Both conserved end residues are part of each CDR3. D genes are given only for firm matches. Size is omitted from some rows. Given values are once, few, many or a class for expanded clones.

CDR3: CASSLTGTAGNTIYF
DNA: TGTGCCAGCAGTTTGACCGGGACGGCTGGAAACACCATATATTTT
J: TRBJ1-3
size: NA
D: NA
V: TRBV6-5

CDR3: CASSLHRGNEKLFF
DNA: TGTGCCAGCAGTTTGCACAGAGGTAATGAAAAACTGTTTTTT
J: TRBJ1-4
size: NA
D: NA
V: TRBV27

CDR3: CASSVTSGRASYNEQFF
DNA: TGTGCCAGCAGTGTTACTAGCGGGAGGGCCTCCTACAATGAGCAGTTCTTC
J: TRBJ2-1
size: NA
D: TRBD2
V: TRBV6-4

CDR3: CASSPYSGNTIYF
DNA: TGTGCCAGCAGCCCTTACTCTGGAAACACCATATATTTT
J: TRBJ1-3
size: NA
D: NA
V: TRBV27

CDR3: CASSQRKTGAVYEQYF
DNA: TGTGCCAGCAGCCAAAGGAAGACAGGGGCGGTCTACGAGCAGTACTTC
J: TRBJ2-7
size: NA
D: TRBD1
V: TRBV7-9

CDR3: CASSFGIMNTEAFF
DNA: TGTGCCAGCAGCTTTGGGATTATGAACACTGAAGCTTTCTTT
J: TRBJ1-1
size: once
D: NA
V: TRBV5-6

CDR3: CASSLETPLYNEQFF
DNA: TGTGCCAGCAGCTTGGAGACTCCGCTCTACAATGAGCAGTTCTTC
J: TRBJ2-1
size: NA
D: NA
V: TRBV5-5

CDR3: CASSLNLARYEQYF
DNA: TGTGCCAGCAGTTTAAACCTAGCTAGGTACGAGCAGTACTTC
J: TRBJ2-7
size: NA
D: NA
V: TRBV27

CDR3: CASSPVSWGGTSNEQFF
DNA: TGTGCCAGCAGTCCTGTTAGTTGGGGCGGGACTTCCAATGAGCAGTTCTTC
J: TRBJ2-1
size: few
D: NA
V: TRBV7-2

CDR3: CSVEVPGYEQYF
DNA: TGCAGCGTTGAAGTTCCCGGCTACGAGCAGTACTTC
J: TRBJ2-7
size: NA
D: NA
V: TRBV29-1

CDR3: CASSNTHGGDRSSYNEQFF
DNA: TGTGCCAGCAGCAATACGCATGGGGGAGACAGGAGCTCCTACAATGAGCAGTTCTTC
J: TRBJ2-1
size: NA
D: NA
V: TRBV7-9

CDR3: CASSLVLAGGPSTDTQYF
DNA: TGCGCCAGCAGCTTGGTACTAGCGGGAGGGCCTAGCACAGATACGCAGTATTTT
J: TRBJ2-3
size: NA
D: TRBD2
V: TRBV5-1

CDR3: CASSGDGWRNTGELFF
DNA: TGTGCCAGCAGTGGTGACGGGTGGCGGAACACCGGGGAGCTGTTTTTT
J: TRBJ2-2
size: NA
D: NA
V: TRBV9

CDR3: CSVEPPGQRYEQFF
DNA: TGCAGCGTTGAACCTCCAGGACAGCGATATGAGCAGTTCTTC
J: TRBJ2-1
size: NA
D: NA
V: TRBV29-1

CDR3: CASSLVRLAGVANTGELFF
DNA: TGTGCCAGCAGCTTAGTTAGGCTAGCGGGGGTCGCGAACACCGGGGAGCTGTTTTTT
J: TRBJ2-2
size: NA
D: TRBD2
V: TRBV7-6

CDR3: CASSVVTNTGELFF
DNA: TGTGCCAGCAGCGTAGTGACGAACACCGGGGAGCTGTTTTTT
J: TRBJ2-2
size: NA
D: NA
V: TRBV9

CDR3: CASSQPGQGWNYGYTF
DNA: TGCGCCAGCAGCCAACCGGGACAGGGGTGGAACTATGGCTACACCTTC
J: TRBJ1-2
size: NA
D: TRBD1
V: TRBV4-1

CDR3: CASSFSSGRTYNEQFF
DNA: TGTGCCAGCAGCTTTTCTAGCGGGAGGACGTACAATGAGCAGTTCTTC
J: TRBJ2-1
size: NA
D: TRBD2
V: TRBV13

CDR3: CASSGRRNTEAFF
DNA: TGTGCCAGCAGCGGCCGAAGGAACACTGAAGCTTTCTTT
J: TRBJ1-1
size: few
D: NA
V: TRBV11-2

CDR3: CASSLVDLAGVYEQFF
DNA: TGTGCCAGCAGCTTAGTAGATCTAGCGGGAGTCTATGAGCAGTTCTTC
J: TRBJ2-1
size: NA
D: TRBD2
V: TRBV7-9